Below are 17 T cell receptor beta chains sequenced from a single sample in a study of T cell repertoires and HLA-DP antigens. Here immunoSEQ multiplex PCR was the method, and the copy in TCRdb shows in-frame clones only, minus some. The data show about 120,000 clones, with around 92% seen just once and 0.25% to 0.3% held by the top ten. For these receptors, no antigen is known. The sequenced sample was CD4+ T cells from PBMCs. Source of these receptors: a woman aged 18 to 35 in good health and CMV-seronegative.

The rearrangement links TRBV5-1 to TRBJ1-2; 7 nucleotides match TRBD1. CDR1 is SGHRS and CDR2 is YFSETQ in the germline V gene. This CDR3 region has 16 residues. V was pared by 4 bases and J by 7 bases, with 16 bases of the junction left unmatched. The CDR3 sequence: CASSAGLDRAVGGYTF. CDR3 nucleotide sequence: TGCGCCAGCAGCGCAGGCCTCGACAGGGCGGTTGGTGGCTACACCTTC.

The chain couples TRBV7-2 to TRBJ2-7; D perhaps matches TRBD2 (6 bases). V lost 0 bases and J lost 6, with 9 bases in between. CDR3 length: 13 amino acids. Germline V gives CDR1 SGHTA, CDR2 FQGNSA. The CDR3 region has the DNA TGTGCCAGCAGCTTAGCGGAGGGAGGCGAGCAGTACGTC. Its protein is CASSLAEGGEQYV.

The chain combines TRBV6-1 with TRBJ2-2, with D possibly matching TRBD1 (6 bases). Germline V CDR1 and CDR2: MNHNS, SASEGT. This CDR3 has 14 residues. Trimming pared 6 bases from V and 4 bases from J, leaving 12 bases between. The CDR3 region is CASRDSQTTGELFF. CDR3 coding DNA: TGTGCCAGCAGGGACAGTCAAACCACCGGGGAGCTGTTTTTT.

V usage is TRBV29-1 and J usage is TRBJ2-1, with 7 bases fitting TRBD2. CDR3 length: 14 amino acids. Germline V gives CDR1 SQVTM, CDR2 ANQGSEA. Trimming cost V 4 bases and J 8 bases; bases outside gene matches: 11. The chain's CDR3 is CSVGASWGGDEQFF. In nucleotides, the CDR3 is TGCAGCGTTGGAGCCTCCTGGGGGGGAGATGAGCAGTTCTTC.

In its sample, this clone was seen once. The genes are TRBV5-3 and TRBJ2-7; tentative D call: TRBD2 (8 bases). TRBV5-3 is recorded as an ORF, its role being uncertain. V was pared by 1 base and J by 5 bases, with 34 bases between. The CDR3 consists of 21 residues. CDR3 protein: CARSLPRGGQRICPFLNEQYV. The CDR3 nucleotides are TGTGCCAGAAGCTTGCCCCGGGGGGGACAGAGGATTTGTCCATTCTTGAACGAGCAGTACGTC.

The genes are TRBV28 and TRBJ2-2; D gene unclear. CDR1 is MDHEN and CDR2 is SYDVKM in the germline V gene. There are 12 residues in the CDR3. With 3 bases removed from V and 7 bases from J, the gap between germline ends came to 6 bases. The CDR3 bases are TGTGCCAGCAGTTTGGGAAGCGGGGAGCTGTTTTTT. Translated, it gives CASSLGSGELFF. Looking up the rest from reference TRBV28 and TRBJ2-2 gives the full variable domain: DVKVTQSSRYLVKRTGEKVFLECVQDMDHENMFWYRQDPGLGLRLIYFSYDVKMKEKGDIPEGYSVSREKKERFSLILESASTNQTSMYLCASSLGSGELFFGEGSRLTVL.

This chain links TRBV5-1 with TRBJ1-2, with a possible D match to TRBD1 (5 bases). In germline, CDR1 is SGHRS, CDR2 YFSETQ. The V and J ends lost 4 bases and 1 base respectively, with 17 bases between them. The CDR3 consists of 16 residues. DNA for the CDR3: TGCGCCAGCAGCCCAACCCAGGGAACATTTAACTATGGCTACACCTTC. It translates to CASSPTQGTFNYGYTF.

V usage is TRBV28 and J usage is TRBJ2-1, with D unclear. This CDR3 contains 12 residues. Per the germline V gene, CDR1 is MDHEN and CDR2 is SYDVKM. V was cut by 6 bases and J by 9 bases, with 12 bases left in between. The DNA for the CDR3 is TGTGCCAGCAGCATGAGTAGGAGTGAGCAGTTCTTC. It codes for CASSMSRSEQFF.

V gene TRBV7-9 combines with J gene TRBJ1-5, with D unresolved. The germline CDR1 and CDR2 sequences are SEHNR and FQNEAQ (reference sequence). CDR3 size: 13 residues. Between the trimmed V and J ends, which lost 1 base and 5 bases, there was a span of 6 bases. CDR3 residues: CASSLGIHQPQHF. Written as DNA, the CDR3 is TGTGCCAGCAGCTTAGGAATCCATCAGCCCCAGCATTTT.

The chain is built from TRBV9 and TRBJ2-3; 8 positions match TRBD2. The CDR3 runs 15 residues. The germline CDR1 and CDR2 sequences are SGDLS and YYNGEE. V was clipped by 2 bases and J by 4 bases; unmatched bases: 6. The CDR3: CASSVSGGAPDTQYF. CDR3 DNA: TGTGCCAGCAGCGTCTCCGGGGGGGCCCCAGATACGCAGTATTTT. Full variable domain (rest looked up from reference TRBV9 and TRBJ2-3): DSGVTQTPKHLITATGQRVTLRCSPRSGDLSVYWYQQSLDQGLQFLIQYYNGEERAKGNILERFSAQQFPDLHSELNLSSLELGDSALYFCASSVSGGAPDTQYFGPGTRLTVL.

The J gene is TRBJ2-3, the V gene TRBV4-3; 10 nucleotides line up with TRBD2. Per germline, CDR1 LGHNA and CDR2 YSLEER. After removal of 0 bases from V and 0 bases from J, the junction contained 9 bases not matched to a gene. This CDR3 has 19 residues. CDR3 DNA sequence: TGCGCCAGCAGCCAAGATCGTGGACTAGCGGACCCTAGCACAGATACGCAGTATTTT. It is translated as CASSQDRGLADPSTDTQYF.

For this clone: The junction shows a germline mismatch at one end, possibly a read error. The chain combines TRBV9 with TRBJ2-5, with TRBD2 matching over 9 bases. This CDR3 is built from 14 residues. Germline values: CDR1 SGDLS, CDR2 YYNGEE. CDR3: CASSVTLAGNSMDF. The CDR3 region has the DNA TGTGCCAGCAGCGTAACGCTAGCGGGGAATTCGATGGACTTC.

V is TRBV11-2 and J is TRBJ1-1; TRBD1 might be the D (5 bases). The V end lost 1 base, the J end lost 8 bases, and 11 bases lay between the germline ends. The CDR3 has 13 amino acids. The germline V gene has CDR1 SGHAT and CDR2 FQNNGV. CDR3 sequence reads: CASSLVQAFEAFF. DNA for the CDR3: TGTGCCAGCAGCTTAGTACAGGCCTTCGAAGCTTTCTTT.

This chain joins TRBV2 and TRBJ1-1; tentatively, D is TRBD1 (5 bases). V dropped 5 bases and J dropped 1 base, with 11 bases sitting between them. Looked up from germline, CDR1 is SNHLY and CDR2 is FYNNEI. The CDR3 runs 14 residues. CDR3 DNA sequence: TGTGCCAGCAGTTTCCGTGGGGGGAACACTGAAGCTTTCTTT. Residues: CASSFRGGNTEAFF.

The rearrangement uses TRBV7-2 and TRBJ2-2; D is unclear. V was clipped by 6 bases and J by 0 bases, with 17 bases between them. CDR3 length: 17 amino acids. Germline CDR1 reads SGHTA; CDR2 reads FQGNSA. CDR3 sequence: CASRPRRAGSNTGELFF. CDR3 in DNA: TGTGCCAGCAGGCCAAGACGAGCCGGATCGAACACCGGGGAGCTGTTTTTT.

The J gene is TRBJ2-1, the V gene TRBV7-9, with a tentative D call TRBD1 (6 bases). V dropped 5 bases and J dropped 0 bases, with 17 bases sitting between them. Germline lookup yields CDR1 SEHNR and CDR2 FQNEAQ (reference sequence). The CDR3 spans 17 residues. As DNA, the CDR3 is TGTGCCAGCAGCACCCCCAGGGGCCAGGTCTCCTACAATGAGCAGTTCTTC. Translation: CASSTPRGQVSYNEQFF.

This clone was recorded only once. The chain uses TRBV30 and TRBJ2-7; D is perhaps TRBD2 (5 bases). The CDR3 is made up of 12 amino acids. The germline V gene has CDR1 GTSNPN and CDR2 SVGIG (reference sequence). Between the trimmed V and J ends, which lost 0 bases and 4 bases, there was a span of 7 bases. The CDR3 DNA sequence: TGTGCCTGGAGTGTACGAGGGTACGAGCAGTACTTC. Its translation is CAWSVRGYEQYF.